The next 21 T cell receptor beta chains were all read from a single sample in a study of T cells after yellow fever vaccination. TCRdb re-derived calls from the 5' RACE reads in MiXCR, one entry per CDR3 protein. The table lists 500,000 to 650,000 distinct CDR3 sequences, about a sixth of them singletons. The source was PBMCs, collected less than 6 days after the first yellow fever vaccination. Source of these receptors: a man aged 18 to 35 who received the YFV17D yellow fever vaccine.

The rearrangement uses TRBV6-2 or TRBV6-3 and TRBJ1-4; TRBD1 might be the D (5 bases). CDR3 size: 13 residues. Trimming removed 4 bases from V and 10 bases from J, with 13 bases in between. Germline V gene data show CDR1 as MNHEY and CDR2 as SVGEGT. Written as DNA, the CDR3 is TGTGCCAGCAGTTTAGACAGTCGGAGAAAACTGTTTTTT. As protein: CASSLDSRRKLFF.

This clonotype has a handful of counts. The chain couples TRBV7-8 to TRBJ2-5; D is perhaps TRBD2 (5 bases). This CDR3 contains 15 residues. Germline V gene data show CDR1 as SGHVS and CDR2 as FQNEAQ. V shed 5 bases and J shed 5 bases, with 18 bases lying between them. The CDR3 sequence is CASSDLKLGSETQYF. CDR3 nucleotides: TGTGCCAGCAGCGACTTGAAACTAGGTAGCGAGACCCAGTACTTC.

This clonotype was seen only a few times. The V call is TRBV6-5, the J call TRBJ1-2; D may be TRBD1 (5 bases). Trimming cost V 3 bases and J 5 bases, with 19 bases left between them. The CDR3 has 16 amino acids. Germline V gives CDR1 MNHEY, CDR2 SVGAGI. CDR3 loop: CASSYFSRGSYYGYTF. The CDR3 coding sequence is TGTGCCAGCAGTTATTTCAGTAGGGGTAGTTATTATGGCTACACCTTC.

V and J are TRBV29-1 and TRBJ2-7, with 7 bases that match TRBD1. Germline CDR1 reads SQVTM; CDR2 reads ANQGSEA. Unmatched junction bases numbered 3, after V lost 1 base and J lost 0 bases. The CDR3 loop spans 14 amino acids. The CDR3 loop reads CSVEAGTVSYEQYF. The CDR3 nucleotides read TGCAGCGTTGAAGCCGGGACAGTCTCCTACGAGCAGTACTTC.

This clonotype occurred a few times. The chain combines TRBV6-1 with TRBJ2-7; 9 bases fit TRBD1. V dropped 5 bases and J dropped 1; count of bases not matched to a gene: 9. CDR1 is MNHNS and CDR2 is SASEGT in the germline V gene. The CDR3 is 16 residues long. This CDR3 reads CASSRQPGQGSYEQYF. CDR3 DNA sequence: TGTGCCAGCAGTAGACAACCGGGACAGGGATCCTACGAGCAGTACTTC.

This clonotype was counted at least ten times. The chain recombines TRBV6-5 with TRBJ1-4, with D tentatively TRBD1 (6 bases). V was cut by 2 bases and J by 6 bases, with 13 bases left in between. Germline CDR1 and CDR2: MNHEY and SVGAGI. This CDR3 comprises 15 residues. The CDR3 region has the DNA TGTGCCAGCAGTTACCAAAGGGCAGGGGATGAAAAACTGTTTTTT. Translation gives CASSYQRAGDEKLFF.

The genes are TRBV12-5 and TRBJ2-1; D not resolved. Looked up from germline, CDR1 is LGHNT and CDR2 is FRNRAP. The CDR3 runs to 12 residues. CDR3 region: CVSGSATTEQFF. The CDR3 DNA reads TGTGTCAGTGGCTCGGCCACTACTGAGCAGTTCTTC.

This sequence joins TRBV7-9 and TRBJ2-7; maybe TRBD1 (5 bases). Trimming took 5 bases from V and 3 from J, leaving 11 bases between them. Germline V gene data show CDR1 as SEHNR and CDR2 as FQNEAQ (reference sequence). The CDR3 has 13 amino acids. The CDR3 here is CASSETVSYEQYF. The CDR3 DNA sequence: TGTGCCAGCAGCGAGACAGTAAGCTACGAGCAGTACTTC.

The V gene is TRBV7-9, the J gene TRBJ1-1; perhaps TRBD1 as D (6 bases). Trimming removed 5 bases at V and 2 bases at J, with 15 bases between. CDR3 length: 15 amino acids. Per the germline V gene, CDR1 is SEHNR and CDR2 is FQNEAQ (reference sequence). The CDR3: CASSRLTGANTEAFF. The CDR3 bases are TGTGCCAGCAGCCGCCTGACAGGAGCTAACACTGAAGCTTTCTTT.

This rearrangement joins TRBV5-4 to TRBJ2-1; no clear D. The V and J ends lost 0 bases and 4 bases respectively, with 17 bases between them. In germline, CDR1 is SGHNT, CDR2 YYREEE (reference sequence). The CDR3 loop spans 17 amino acids. CDR3 in DNA: TGTGCCAGCAGCTTGGCCTCTCGCGGCGGTATTTACAATGAGCAGTTCTTC. Encoded protein: CASSLASRGGIYNEQFF.

The rearrangement uses TRBV6-1 and TRBJ1-5, with D unclear. Trimming took off 5 bases at V and 2 bases at J, with 16 bases between the two ends. This CDR3 has 16 residues. Germline V CDR1 and CDR2: MNHNS, SASEGT. In DNA form, the CDR3 reads TGTGCCAGCAGTCCCCTGGAGGCTCGTGGCAATCAGCCCCAGCATTTT. It is translated as CASSPLEARGNQPQHF.

Only a few counts were recorded for this clonotype. The chain carries TRBV18 and TRBJ1-1; D not certain. The V end lost 5 bases, the J end lost 1 base, and 11 bases lay between the germline ends. Germline-derived CDR1 and CDR2 are KGHSH and LQKENI. The CDR3 contains 14 residues. CDR3 in amino acids: CASSFAGENTEAFF. The DNA for the CDR3 is TGTGCCAGCTCATTTGCTGGAGAGAACACTGAAGCTTTCTTT.

There are many counts of this clonotype. This chain uses TRBV12-3 or TRBV12-4 with TRBJ2-2; 7 bases fit TRBD2. The V gene end was trimmed by 6 bases and the J gene end by 5 bases; junction bases not matched to a gene: 6. This CDR3 region has 14 residues. The CDR3 region has the DNA TGTGCCAGCAGCCAGCGGGGTAGGACCGGGGAGCTGTTTTTT. Translation: CASSQRGRTGELFF.

The gene calls are TRBV5-1 and TRBJ2-1; 9 nucleotides align to TRBD2. The length of the CDR3 is 17 residues. The germline gives CDR1 SGHRS, CDR2 YFSETQ. Trimming removed 0 bases from V and 2 bases from J; junction bases left unmatched: 6. CDR3 in amino acids: CASSLAPASGAYNEQFF. For the CDR3, the DNA is TGCGCCAGCAGCTTGGCCCCGGCTAGCGGGGCCTACAATGAGCAGTTCTTC.

V and J are TRBV12-3 or TRBV12-4 and TRBJ2-7; no clear D gene. V dropped 7 bases and J dropped 2 bases, with 18 bases sitting between them. This CDR3 contains 15 residues. In DNA form, the CDR3 reads TGTGCCAGCACCCTATTAGGGAACAACCCCTACGAGCAGTACTTC. Translated, it gives CASTLLGNNPYEQYF.

The chain links TRBV7-3 to TRBJ2-3; D not resolved. V was pared by 5 bases and J by 0 bases, with 15 bases between. The germline CDR1 and CDR2 sequences are SGHTA and FQGTGA. The CDR3 spans 16 residues. CDR3 residues: CASSPSYSPSTDTQYF. DNA for the CDR3: TGTGCCAGCAGCCCGTCGTATTCCCCTAGCACAGATACGCAGTATTTT. The complete variable domain, with remaining parts taken from reference TRBV7-3 and TRBJ2-3, reads GAGVSQTPSNKVTEKGKYVELRCDPISGHTALYWYRQSLGQGPEFLIYFQGTGAADDSGLPNDRFFAVRPEGSVSTLKIQRTERGDSAVYLCASSPSYSPSTDTQYFGPGTRLTVL.

This clonotype was found a few times. The chain carries TRBV7-8 and TRBJ2-1; TRBD2 matches 14 bases. Germline assignment: CDR1 SGHVS and CDR2 FQNEAQ. The length of the CDR3 is 20 residues. V dropped 0 bases and J dropped 10; count of bases not matched to a gene: 17. The CDR3 DNA follows: TGTGCCAGCAGCTTAGCAAACCCTCAGACTAGCGGGGGGGCTAGCGGGGAGCAGTTCTTC. Its translation is CASSLANPQTSGGASGEQFF.

Here the CDR3 DNA reads TGTGCCAGCAGTTTACGGGGGGAGTCGGAGGGTATTTTCTACGAGCAGTACGTC. The encoded protein is CASSLRGESEGIFYEQYV. V usage is TRBV6-5 and J usage is TRBJ2-7, with 7 bases fitting TRBD2. Losses at the gene ends were 4 bases for V and 3 bases for J; bases not matched to a gene: 18. CDR3 length: 18 residues. The germline gives CDR1 MNHEY, CDR2 SVGAGI.

V is TRBV27 and J is TRBJ2-7, with TRBD1 as a possible D gene (5 bases). The CDR3 extends over 14 amino acids. Germline V gives CDR1 MNHEY, CDR2 SMNVEV (reference sequence). Deletions cut 7 bases from V and 6 bases from J, with 19 bases between. The CDR3 loop reads CASKEQGFGLEQYF. In nucleotides, the CDR3 is TGTGCCAGCAAGGAGCAGGGATTTGGGCTCGAGCAGTACTTC.

V gene TRBV20-1 combines with J gene TRBJ2-5, with unresolved D. Germline lookup yields CDR1 DFQATT and CDR2 SNEGSKA (reference sequence). The CDR3 totals 13 residues. The V and J ends lost 0 bases and 2 bases respectively, with 7 bases between them. The CDR3 region is CSARENRQETQYF. The CDR3 bases are TGCAGTGCTAGAGAAAACAGACAAGAGACCCAGTACTTC.

This clonotype was counted between two and nine times. The chain has TRBV11-2 and TRBJ2-6; 10 nucleotides agree with TRBD1. Germline CDR1 reads SGHAT; CDR2 reads FQNNGV. This CDR3 has 17 amino acids. Unmatched junction bases numbered 4, after V lost 5 bases and J lost 0 bases. CDR3 DNA sequence: TGTGCCAGCAGCCCCGGGACAGGGGTCTCTGGGGCCAACGTCCTGACTTTC. This gives the protein CASSPGTGVSGANVLTF.